The subject of this entry is one T cell receptor (beta chain). Without the conserved terminal phenylalanine or tryptophan, this CDR3 likely stems from a read error. The DNA is left out, because the CDR3 cannot be placed on it with certainty; the CDR3 is given as TCRdb lists it. As the template, RNA transcripts were used to amplify TCR beta CDR3 regions. After a first-round RT-PCR with HTBI primers, a second-round multiplex PCR was run. TCRdb analysed the multiplex PCR reads with MiXCR anew, one entry per CDR3 protein. The data contain roughly 600,000 distinct CDR3 sequences, just under 40% of them singletons. This entry belongs to a study of Graves' ophthalmopathy and Graves' hyperthyroidism. The CDR3 numbers 13 amino acids, ends counted. CDR1 SEHNR and CDR2 FQNEAQ come from the germline V gene (reference sequence).

Input material: peripheral blood or thyroid tissue (not recorded which). The receptor was isolated from an adult man with Graves' hyperthyroidism. This chain connects TRBV7-9 to TRBJ1-1. The chain's CDR3 is CASSPPGAGVPFC.